This T cell receptor beta chain derives from a study of T-cell memory formation after mild COVID-19. TCR alpha and TCR beta cDNA libraries with sample barcodes and UMIs came from 5'RACE using constant-segment primers. MiXCR, applied by TCRdb to the 5' RACE reads, yields one record per CDR3 protein. This sample has under 300,000 distinct CDR3 sequences, with about a sixth found just once. The J segment lost 0 bases and the V segment lost 1 base, leaving 0 bases of the junction unmatched. The CDR3 sequence is 15 residues long. The germline CDR1 and CDR2 sequences are SGHTA and FQGTGA. The sample taken for sequencing was PBMCs or a T cell subset sorted from them (not recorded which). This TCR came from a man aged 18 to 30 who had mild COVID-19 (a few samples of this study predate the infection). Cell type and time point are not known. This chain connects TRBV7-3 to TRBJ2-3; 8 nucleotides agree with TRBD2. The CDR3 loop reads CASSLSGGSTDTQYF. Written as DNA, the CDR3 is TGTGCCAGCAGCTTAAGCGGGGGGAGCACAGATACGCAGTATTTT.